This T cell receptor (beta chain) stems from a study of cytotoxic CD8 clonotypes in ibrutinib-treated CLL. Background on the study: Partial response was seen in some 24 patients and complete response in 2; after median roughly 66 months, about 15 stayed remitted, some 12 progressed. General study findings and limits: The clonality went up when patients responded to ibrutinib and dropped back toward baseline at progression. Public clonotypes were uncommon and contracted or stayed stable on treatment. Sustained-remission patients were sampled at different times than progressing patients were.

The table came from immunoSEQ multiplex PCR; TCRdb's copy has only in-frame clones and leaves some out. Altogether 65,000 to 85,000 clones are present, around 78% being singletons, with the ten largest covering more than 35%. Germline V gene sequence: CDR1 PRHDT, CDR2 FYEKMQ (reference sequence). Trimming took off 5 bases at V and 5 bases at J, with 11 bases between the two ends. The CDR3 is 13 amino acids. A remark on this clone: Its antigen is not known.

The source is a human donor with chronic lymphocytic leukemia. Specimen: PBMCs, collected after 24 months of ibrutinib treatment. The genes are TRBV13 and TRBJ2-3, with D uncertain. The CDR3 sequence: CASSLTRLDTQYF. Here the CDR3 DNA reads TGTGCCAGCAGCCTAACCAGGTTAGATACGCAGTATTTT.